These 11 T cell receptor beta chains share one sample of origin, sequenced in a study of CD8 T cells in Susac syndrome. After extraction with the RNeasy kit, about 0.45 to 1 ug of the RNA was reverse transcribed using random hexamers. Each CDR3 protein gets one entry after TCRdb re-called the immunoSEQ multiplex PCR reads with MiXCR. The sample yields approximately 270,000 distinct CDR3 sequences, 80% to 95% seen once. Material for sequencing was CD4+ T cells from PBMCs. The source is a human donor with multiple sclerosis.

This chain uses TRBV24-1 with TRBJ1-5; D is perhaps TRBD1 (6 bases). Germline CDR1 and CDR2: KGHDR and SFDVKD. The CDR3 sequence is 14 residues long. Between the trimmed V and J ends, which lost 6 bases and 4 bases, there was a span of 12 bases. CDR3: CATSWSGQNQPQHF. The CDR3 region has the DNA TGTGCCACCAGTTGGAGTGGACAGAATCAGCCCCAGCATTTT.

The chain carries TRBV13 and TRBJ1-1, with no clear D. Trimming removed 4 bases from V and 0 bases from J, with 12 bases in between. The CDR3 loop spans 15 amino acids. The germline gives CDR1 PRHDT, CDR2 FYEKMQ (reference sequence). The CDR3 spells CASSSYSFMNTEAFF. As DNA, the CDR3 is TGTGCCAGCAGCTCCTACAGCTTTATGAACACTGAAGCTTTCTTT.

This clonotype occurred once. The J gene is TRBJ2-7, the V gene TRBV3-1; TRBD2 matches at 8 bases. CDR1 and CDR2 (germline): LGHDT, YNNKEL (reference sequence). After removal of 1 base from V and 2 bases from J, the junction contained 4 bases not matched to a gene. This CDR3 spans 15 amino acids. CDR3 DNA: TGTGCCAGCAGCCAAGCCGGGACTAGGGCCTACGAGCAGTACTTC. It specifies CASSQAGTRAYEQYF.

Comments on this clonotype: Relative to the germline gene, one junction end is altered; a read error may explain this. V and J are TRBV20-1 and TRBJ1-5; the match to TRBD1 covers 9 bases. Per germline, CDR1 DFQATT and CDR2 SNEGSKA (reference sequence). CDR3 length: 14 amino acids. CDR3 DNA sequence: TGCAGTGCGAGAGAGACAGGGGGGGATCAGCCCCAGCATTTT. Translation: CSARETGGDQPQHF.

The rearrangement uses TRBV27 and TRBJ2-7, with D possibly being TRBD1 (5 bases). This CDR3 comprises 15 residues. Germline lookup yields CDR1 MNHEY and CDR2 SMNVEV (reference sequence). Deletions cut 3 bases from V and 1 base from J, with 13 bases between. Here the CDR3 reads CASSLSTGPSYEQYV. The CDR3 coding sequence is TGTGCCAGCAGTTTGAGTACAGGTCCATCCTACGAGCAGTACGTC.

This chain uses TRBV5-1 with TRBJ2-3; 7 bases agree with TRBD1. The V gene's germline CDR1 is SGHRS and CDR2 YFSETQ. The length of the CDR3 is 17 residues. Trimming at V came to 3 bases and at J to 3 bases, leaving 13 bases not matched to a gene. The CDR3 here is CASSSVTTGVGTDTQYF. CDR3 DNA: TGCGCCAGCAGCTCAGTAACCACAGGGGTCGGTACAGATACGCAGTATTTT.

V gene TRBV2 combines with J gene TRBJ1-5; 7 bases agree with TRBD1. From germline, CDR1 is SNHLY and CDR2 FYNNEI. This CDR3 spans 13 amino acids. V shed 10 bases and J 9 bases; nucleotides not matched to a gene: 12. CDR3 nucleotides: TGTGCCACCGTAAGGGACAGACAGTGGCCCCAGCATTTT. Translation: CATVRDRQWPQHF.

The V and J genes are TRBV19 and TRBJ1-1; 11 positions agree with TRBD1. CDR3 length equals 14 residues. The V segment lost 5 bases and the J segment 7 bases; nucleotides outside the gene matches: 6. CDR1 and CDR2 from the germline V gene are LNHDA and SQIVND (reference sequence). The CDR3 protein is CASSPGTGGLEAFF. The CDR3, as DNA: TGTGCCAGTAGTCCCGGGACAGGGGGTCTTGAAGCTTTCTTT.

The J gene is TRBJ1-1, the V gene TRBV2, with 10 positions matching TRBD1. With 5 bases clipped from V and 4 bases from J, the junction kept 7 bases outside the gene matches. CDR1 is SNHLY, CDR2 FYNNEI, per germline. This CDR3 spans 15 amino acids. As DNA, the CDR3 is TGTGCCAGCAGTAGACAGGGGGCGCCGGGCACTGAAGCTTTCTTT. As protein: CASSRQGAPGTEAFF.

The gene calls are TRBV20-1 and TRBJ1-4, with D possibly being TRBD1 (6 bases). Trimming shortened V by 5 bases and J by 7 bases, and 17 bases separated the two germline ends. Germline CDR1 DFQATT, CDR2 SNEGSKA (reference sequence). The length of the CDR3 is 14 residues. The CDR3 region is CSAGGGRGSEKLFF. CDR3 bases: TGCAGTGCTGGAGGGGGGAGGGGAAGTGAAAAACTGTTTTTT.

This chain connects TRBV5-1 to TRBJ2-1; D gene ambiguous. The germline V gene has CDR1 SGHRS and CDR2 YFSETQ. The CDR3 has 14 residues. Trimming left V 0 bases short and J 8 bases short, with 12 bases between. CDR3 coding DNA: TGCGCCAGCAGCTTGGAGGCGAACCGGCATGAGCAGTTCTTC. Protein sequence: CASSLEANRHEQFF. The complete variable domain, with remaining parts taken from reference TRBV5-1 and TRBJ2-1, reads KAGVTQTPRYLIKTRGQQVTLSCSPISGHRSVSWYQQTPGQGLQFLFEYFSETQRNKGNFPGRFSGRQFSNSRSEMNVSTLELGDSALYLCASSLEANRHEQFFGPGTRLTVL.